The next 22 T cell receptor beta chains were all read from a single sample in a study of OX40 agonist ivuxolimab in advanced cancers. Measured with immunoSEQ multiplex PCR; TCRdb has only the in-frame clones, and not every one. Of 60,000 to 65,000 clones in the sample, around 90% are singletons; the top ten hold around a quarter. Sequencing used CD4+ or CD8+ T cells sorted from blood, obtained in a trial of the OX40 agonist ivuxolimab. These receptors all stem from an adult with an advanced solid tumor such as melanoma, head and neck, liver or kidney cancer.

The CDR3 loop reads CASSFSTSGRGSYNEQFF. CDR3 nucleotides: TGTGCCAGCAGTTTCTCGACTAGCGGGAGGGGCTCCTACAATGAGCAGTTCTTC. J is TRBJ2-1 and V is TRBV28, with TRBD2 identical over 14 bases. Germline CDR1 MDHEN, CDR2 SYDVKM. The CDR3 runs to 18 residues. Trimming at V came to 3 bases and at J to 0 bases, leaving 4 bases not matched to a gene.

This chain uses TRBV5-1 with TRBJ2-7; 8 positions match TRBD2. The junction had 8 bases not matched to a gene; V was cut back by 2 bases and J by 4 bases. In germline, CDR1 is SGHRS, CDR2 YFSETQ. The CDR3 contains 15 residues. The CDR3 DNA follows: TGCGCCAGCAGCTTAGGAAATAGCGGGAATTACGAGCAGTACTTC. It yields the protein CASSLGNSGNYEQYF. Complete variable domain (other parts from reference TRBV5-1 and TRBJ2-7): KAGVTQTPRYLIKTRGQQVTLSCSPISGHRSVSWYQQTPGQGLQFLFEYFSETQRNKGNFPGRFSGRQFSNSRSEMNVSTLELGDSALYLCASSLGNSGNYEQYFGPGTRLTVT.

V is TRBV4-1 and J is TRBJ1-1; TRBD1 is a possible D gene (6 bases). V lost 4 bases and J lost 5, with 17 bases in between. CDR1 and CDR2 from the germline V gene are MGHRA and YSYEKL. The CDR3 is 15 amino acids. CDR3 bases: TGCGCCAGCAGCCCAGTAGGACAGAGGGGTACTGAAGCTTTCTTT. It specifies CASSPVGQRGTEAFF.

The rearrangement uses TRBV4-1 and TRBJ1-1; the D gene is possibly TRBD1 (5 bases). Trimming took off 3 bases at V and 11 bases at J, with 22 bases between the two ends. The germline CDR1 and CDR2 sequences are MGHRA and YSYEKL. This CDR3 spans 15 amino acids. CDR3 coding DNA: TGCGCCAGCAGCCAGGGGGAAAATGGACGCGCCGACGCTTTCTTT. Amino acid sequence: CASSQGENGRADAFF.

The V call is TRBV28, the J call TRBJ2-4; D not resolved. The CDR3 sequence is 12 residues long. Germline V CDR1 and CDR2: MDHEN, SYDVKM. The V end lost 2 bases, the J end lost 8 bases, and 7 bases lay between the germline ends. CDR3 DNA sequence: TGTGCCAGCAGTTTAGAAGGGTACATTCAGTACTTC. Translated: CASSLEGYIQYF.

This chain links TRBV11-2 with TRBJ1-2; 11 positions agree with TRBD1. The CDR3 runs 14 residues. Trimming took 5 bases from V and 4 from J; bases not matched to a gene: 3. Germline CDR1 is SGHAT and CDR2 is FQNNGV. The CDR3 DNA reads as TGTGCCAGCAGCCCGGGACAGGGGGGCTATGGCTACACCTTC. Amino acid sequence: CASSPGQGGYGYTF.

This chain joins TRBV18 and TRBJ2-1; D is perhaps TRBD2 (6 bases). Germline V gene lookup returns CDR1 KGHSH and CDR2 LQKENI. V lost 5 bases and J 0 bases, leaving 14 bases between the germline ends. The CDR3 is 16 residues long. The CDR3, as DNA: TGTGCCAGCTCAAACACTGGGGGAGGCTCCTACAATGAGCAGTTCTTC. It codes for CASSNTGGGSYNEQFF.

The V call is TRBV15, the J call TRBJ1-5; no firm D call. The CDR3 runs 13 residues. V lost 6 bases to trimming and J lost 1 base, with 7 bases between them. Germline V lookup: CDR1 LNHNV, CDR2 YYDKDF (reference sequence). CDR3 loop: CATSQTSNQPQHF. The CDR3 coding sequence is TGTGCCACCAGTCAGACCAGCAATCAGCCCCAGCATTTT.

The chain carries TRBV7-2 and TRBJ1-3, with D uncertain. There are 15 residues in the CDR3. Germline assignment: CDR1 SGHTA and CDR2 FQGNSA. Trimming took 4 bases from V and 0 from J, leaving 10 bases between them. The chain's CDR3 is CASSSDGLSGNTIYF. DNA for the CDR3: TGTGCCAGCAGCTCGGACGGACTCTCTGGAAACACCATATATTTT. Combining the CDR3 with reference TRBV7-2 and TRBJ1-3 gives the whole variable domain GAGVSQSPSNKVTEKGKDVELRCDPISGHTALYWYRQSLGQGLEFLIYFQGNSAPDKSGLPSDRFSAERTGGSVSTLTIQRTQQEDSAVYLCASSSDGLSGNTIYFGEGSWLTVV.

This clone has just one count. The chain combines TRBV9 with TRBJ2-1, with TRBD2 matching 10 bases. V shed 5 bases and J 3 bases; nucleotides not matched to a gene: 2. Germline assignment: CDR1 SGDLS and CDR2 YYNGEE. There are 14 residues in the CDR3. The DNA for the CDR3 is TGTGCCAGCAGTGGGACTAGCGTCTACAATGAGCAGTTCTTC. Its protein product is CASSGTSVYNEQFF. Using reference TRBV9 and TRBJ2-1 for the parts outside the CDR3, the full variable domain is DSGVTQTPKHLITATGQRVTLRCSPRSGDLSVYWYQQSLDQGLQFLIQYYNGEERAKGNILERFSAQQFPDLHSELNLSSLELGDSALYFCASSGTSVYNEQFFGPGTRLTVL.

The CDR3 loop reads CASSLGTVNTEAFF. The CDR3, as DNA: TGTGCCAGCAGCTTAGGGACGGTGAACACTGAAGCTTTCTTT. This rearrangement joins TRBV7-9 to TRBJ1-1; D is undetermined. V shed 1 base and J shed 0 bases, with 6 bases lying between them. This CDR3 is 14 amino acids long. CDR1 and CDR2 (germline): SEHNR, FQNEAQ (reference sequence).

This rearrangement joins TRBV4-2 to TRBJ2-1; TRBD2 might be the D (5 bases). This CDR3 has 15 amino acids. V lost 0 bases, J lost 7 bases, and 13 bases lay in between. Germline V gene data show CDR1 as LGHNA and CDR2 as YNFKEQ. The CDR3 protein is CASSQERVGKNEQFF. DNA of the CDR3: TGTGCCAGCAGCCAAGAGAGGGTGGGAAAGAATGAGCAGTTCTTC.

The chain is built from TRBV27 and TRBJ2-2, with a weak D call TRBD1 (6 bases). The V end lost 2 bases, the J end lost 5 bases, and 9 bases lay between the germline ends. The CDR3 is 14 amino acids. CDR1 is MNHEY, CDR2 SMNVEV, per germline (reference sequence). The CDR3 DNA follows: TGTGCCAGCAGTTTACAGGGGTCTACCGGGGAGCTGTTTTTT. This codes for CASSLQGSTGELFF.

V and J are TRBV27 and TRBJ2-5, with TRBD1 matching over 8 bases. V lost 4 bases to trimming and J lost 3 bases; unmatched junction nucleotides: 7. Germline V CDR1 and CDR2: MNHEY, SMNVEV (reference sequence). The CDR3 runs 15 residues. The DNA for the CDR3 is TGTGCCAGCAGTTCCCGGACAGGGACAAAAGAGACCCAGTACTTC. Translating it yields CASSSRTGTKETQYF.

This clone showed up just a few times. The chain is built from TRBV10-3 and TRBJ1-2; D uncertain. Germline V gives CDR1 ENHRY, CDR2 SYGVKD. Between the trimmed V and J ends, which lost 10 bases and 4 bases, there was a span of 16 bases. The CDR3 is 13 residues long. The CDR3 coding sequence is TGTGCCAACGCGGAGGGATTGAGCTATGGCTACACCTTC. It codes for CANAEGLSYGYTF.

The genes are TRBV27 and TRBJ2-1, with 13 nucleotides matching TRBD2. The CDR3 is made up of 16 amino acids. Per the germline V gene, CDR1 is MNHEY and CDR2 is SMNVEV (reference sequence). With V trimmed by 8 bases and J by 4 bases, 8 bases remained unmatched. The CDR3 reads CASQTSGRFYYNEQFF. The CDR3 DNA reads TGTGCCAGCCAGACTAGCGGGAGGTTCTATTACAATGAGCAGTTCTTC.

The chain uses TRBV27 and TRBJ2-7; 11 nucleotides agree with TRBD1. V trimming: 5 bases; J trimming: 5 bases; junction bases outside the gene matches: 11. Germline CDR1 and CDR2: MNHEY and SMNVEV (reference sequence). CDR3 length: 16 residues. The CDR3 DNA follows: TGTGCCAGCAGTCTCCAACCGGGACAGGGGGTACACGAGCAGTACTTC. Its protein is CASSLQPGQGVHEQYF.

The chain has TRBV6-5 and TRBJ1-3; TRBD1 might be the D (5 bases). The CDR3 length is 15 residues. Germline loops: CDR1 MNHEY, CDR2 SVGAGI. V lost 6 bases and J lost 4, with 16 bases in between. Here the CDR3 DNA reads TGTGCCAGCAGCCCTCCGGGAGGGGCGGGAAACACCATATATTTT. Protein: CASSPPGGAGNTIYF.

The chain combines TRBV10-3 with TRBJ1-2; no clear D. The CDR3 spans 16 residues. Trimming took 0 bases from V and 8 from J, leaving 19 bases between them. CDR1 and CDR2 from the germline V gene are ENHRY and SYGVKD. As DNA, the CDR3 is TGTGCCATCAGTGAGTCGACGCCAAGTGCGAAGATCGGCTACACCTTC. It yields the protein CAISESTPSAKIGYTF.

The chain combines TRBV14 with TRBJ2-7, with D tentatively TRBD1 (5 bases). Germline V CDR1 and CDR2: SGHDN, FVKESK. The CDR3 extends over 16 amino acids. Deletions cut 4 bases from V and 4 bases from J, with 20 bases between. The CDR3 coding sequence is TGTGCCAGCAGCCGCTCGACAGAGGTATTCCCTTACGAGCAGTACTTC. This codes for CASSRSTEVFPYEQYF.

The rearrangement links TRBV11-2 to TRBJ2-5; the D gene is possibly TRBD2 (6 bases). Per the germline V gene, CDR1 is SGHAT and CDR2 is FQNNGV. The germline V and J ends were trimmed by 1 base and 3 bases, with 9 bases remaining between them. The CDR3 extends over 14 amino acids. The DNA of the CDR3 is TGTGCCAGCAGCTTAGGGACTAACAAAGAGACCCAGTACTTC. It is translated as CASSLGTNKETQYF.

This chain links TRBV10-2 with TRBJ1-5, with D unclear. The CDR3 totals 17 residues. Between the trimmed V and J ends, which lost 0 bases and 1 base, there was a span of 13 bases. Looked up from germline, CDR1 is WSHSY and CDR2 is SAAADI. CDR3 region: CASSESAGTLSNQPQHF. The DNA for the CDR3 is TGCGCCAGCAGTGAGTCGGCAGGAACCTTAAGCAATCAGCCCCAGCATTTT.